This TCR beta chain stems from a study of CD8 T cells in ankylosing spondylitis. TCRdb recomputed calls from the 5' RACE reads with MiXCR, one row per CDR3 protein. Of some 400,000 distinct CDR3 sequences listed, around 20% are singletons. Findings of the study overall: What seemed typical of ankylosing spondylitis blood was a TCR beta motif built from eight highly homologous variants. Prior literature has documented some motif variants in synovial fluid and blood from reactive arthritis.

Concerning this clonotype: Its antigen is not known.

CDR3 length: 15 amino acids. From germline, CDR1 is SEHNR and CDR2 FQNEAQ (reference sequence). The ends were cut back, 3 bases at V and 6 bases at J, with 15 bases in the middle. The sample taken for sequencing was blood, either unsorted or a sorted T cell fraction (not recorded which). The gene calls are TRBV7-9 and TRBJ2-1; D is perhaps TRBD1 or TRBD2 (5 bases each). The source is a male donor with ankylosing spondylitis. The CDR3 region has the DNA TGTGCCAGCAGCTTTCGAACAGGAGGTGGCAATGAGCAGTTCTTC. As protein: CASSFRTGGGNEQFF.